This T cell receptor (beta chain) was documented in a study of shared clonotypes between healthy human individuals. The study, taken as a whole, reports: Rarefaction indicated that sorted-subset sequencing remained incomplete although depth was large.

In the CD4+ fraction, cells were divided into CD45RA+ naive and CD45RA-negative memory subsets. Details on this clone: Its matching antigen is unknown.

Assay runs were performed at deep level. Produced via immunoSEQ multiplex PCR; TCRdb's table is partial and in-frame only. This sample yields 700,000 or so clones, of which about 78% are seen a single time; under 2% belongs to the top ten. V lost 7 bases, J lost 10 bases, and 16 bases lay in between. The CDR3 sequence is 13 residues long. CDR1 is MDHEN, CDR2 SYDVKM, per germline. The V call is TRBV28, the J call TRBJ1-4; D is unresolved. Source material: memory CD4+ T cells sorted from blood. Subset defined: CD45RA-negative fraction. The TCR originated in a woman in her 30s in good health. The CDR3 region is CASTSNPRPKLFF. The CDR3 DNA follows: TGTGCCAGCACCAGCAACCCGCGACCAAAACTGTTTTTT.